This T cell receptor (beta chain) was obtained from a study of blood T cells in healthy people across ages. Whole-study results and caveats: Long-lived and aged donors differed, with more naive CD4+ cells and higher diversity in the long-lived.

Total RNA, at least 6 micrograms per sample, was extracted from PBMCs. V was cut by 4 bases and J by 7 bases, with 30 bases left in between. From germline, CDR1 is SGDLS and CDR2 YYNGEE. The CDR3 consists of 18 residues. It was with a sample-barcoded 5' primer and a J-beta primer mix that a second PCR of roughly 7 to 12 cycles was run. Every sample produced at least 3 million CDR3-containing paired-end reads. One entry per CDR3 protein, called by TCRdb with MiXCR from the 5' RACE reads. The sample has 850,000 to 1,300,000 distinct CDR3 sequences; under 55% are singletons. For this clonotype: The target antigen is unknown.

The receptor was derived from a woman aged 55-70 years in good health. The rearrangement joins TRBV9 to TRBJ2-7; TRBD2 might be the D (7 bases). Sequenced sample: blood. The CDR3, as DNA: TGTGCCAGCAGCTCCCCCGGTGAAGGCGGGGGCTTTTCGAATGAGCAGTACTTC. It yields the protein CASSSPGEGGGFSNEQYF.